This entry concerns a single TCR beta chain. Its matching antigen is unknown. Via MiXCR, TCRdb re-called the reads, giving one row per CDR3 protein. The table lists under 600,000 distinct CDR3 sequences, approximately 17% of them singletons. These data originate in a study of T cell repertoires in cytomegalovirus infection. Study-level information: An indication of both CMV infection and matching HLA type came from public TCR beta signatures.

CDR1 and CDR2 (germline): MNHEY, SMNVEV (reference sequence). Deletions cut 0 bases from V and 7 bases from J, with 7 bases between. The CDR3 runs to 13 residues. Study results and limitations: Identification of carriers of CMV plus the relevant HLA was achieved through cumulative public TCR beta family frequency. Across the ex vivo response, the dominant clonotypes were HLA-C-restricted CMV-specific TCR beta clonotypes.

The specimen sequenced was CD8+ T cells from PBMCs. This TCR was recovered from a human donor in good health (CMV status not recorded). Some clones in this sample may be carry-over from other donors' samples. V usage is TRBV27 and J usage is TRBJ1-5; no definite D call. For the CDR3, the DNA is TGTGCCAGCAGTTTATCGACGCACCAGCCCCAGCATTTT. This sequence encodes CASSLSTHQPQHF.